Below are 31 T cell receptor beta chains sequenced from a single sample in a study of OX40 agonist ivuxolimab in advanced cancers. Sequenced by immunoSEQ multiplex PCR; TCRdb stores in-frame clones only, minus some. The sample consists of about 10,000 clones, 77% of them appearing once. The material sequenced was CD4+ or CD8+ T cells sorted from blood, taken in a trial of the OX40 agonist ivuxolimab. All receptors derive from an adult with an advanced solid tumor such as melanoma, head and neck, liver or kidney cancer.

This chain links TRBV7-9 with TRBJ1-5; D may be TRBD1 (6 bases). The CDR3 loop spans 15 amino acids. V shed 5 bases and J shed 11 bases, with 22 bases lying between them. CDR1 is SEHNR, CDR2 FQNEAQ, per germline (reference sequence). CDR3 protein: CASSQGPGRAMTQHF. The DNA for the CDR3 is TGTGCCAGCAGCCAGGGGCCAGGACGGGCCATGACCCAGCATTTT.

The rearrangement links TRBV6-5 to TRBJ2-7; either TRBD1 or TRBD2 may supply D (6 bases each). The V end was cut by 4 bases, the J end by 6 bases, with 16 bases between. Germline CDR1 is MNHEY and CDR2 is SVGAGI. The CDR3 runs to 14 residues. CDR3 in amino acids: CASSFGGLMGEQYF. In nucleotides, the CDR3 is TGTGCCAGCAGTTTTGGGGGGCTGATGGGCGAGCAGTACTTC.

V gene TRBV30 combines with J gene TRBJ1-5; maybe TRBD1 (6 bases). Per the germline V gene, CDR1 is GTSNPN and CDR2 is SVGIG (reference sequence). Trimming removed 0 bases at V and 8 bases at J, with 8 bases between. There are 12 residues in the CDR3. For the CDR3, the DNA is TGTGCCTGGAGTGTGGGGGCGGAGCCCCAGCATTTT. Translated: CAWSVGAEPQHF.

The chain links TRBV4-2 to TRBJ2-7; D is unresolved. CDR1 and CDR2 from the germline V gene are LGHNA and YNFKEQ. V lost 0 bases to trimming and J lost 6 bases, with 12 bases between them. CDR3 size: 14 residues. CDR3: CASSQDPPGPEQYF. The DNA of the CDR3 is TGTGCCAGCAGCCAAGACCCCCCCGGACCCGAGCAGTACTTC.

The rearrangement joins TRBV4-1 to TRBJ2-1, with D uncertain. The CDR3 is made up of 17 amino acids. The V gene lost 0 bases and the J gene lost 0 bases, with 12 bases spanning the gap. Germline CDR1 is MGHRA and CDR2 is YSYEKL. The CDR3 spells CASSQDMRLSSYNEQFF. The CDR3 DNA reads TGCGCCAGCAGCCAAGATATGCGACTCAGCTCCTACAATGAGCAGTTCTTC.

V and J are TRBV29-1 and TRBJ2-1; D possibly uses TRBD1 or TRBD2 (6 bases each). Deletions cut 6 bases from V and 7 bases from J, with 10 bases between. CDR3 length equals 11 residues. Germline V lookup: CDR1 SQVTM, CDR2 ANQGSEA. CDR3 nucleotides: TGCAGCGTAAGGAGGGGGAATGAGCAGTTCTTC. Translating it yields CSVRRGNEQFF.

The table lists this clone with a count of one. The chain employs TRBV5-3 and TRBJ2-2; 9 positions match TRBD1. TRBV5-3 is filed as an ORF, its function uncertain. The trim removed 3 bases at V and 0 bases at J, leaving 6 bases unmatched. The CDR3 is made up of 17 amino acids. The CDR3: CARSSITGGANTGELFF. DNA of the CDR3: TGTGCCAGAAGCTCGATTACAGGGGGCGCGAACACCGGGGAGCTGTTTTTT.

The chain employs TRBV6-1 and TRBJ1-1; D is unclear. The germline CDR1 and CDR2 sequences are MNHNS and SASEGT. This CDR3 comprises 18 residues. Trimming took 2 bases from V and 0 from J, leaving 19 bases between them. The CDR3 protein is CASSESSAEASVNTEAFF. The CDR3 DNA sequence: TGTGCCAGCAGTGAATCCTCAGCAGAGGCCTCAGTGAACACTGAAGCTTTCTTT.

The genes are TRBV6-5 and TRBJ2-7; the D gene is possibly TRBD1 (8 bases). Germline V CDR1 and CDR2: MNHEY, SVGAGI. This CDR3 has 14 amino acids. V was cut by 7 bases and J by 6 bases, with 19 bases left in between. The CDR3 here is CASTGGRGLSEQYF. DNA for the CDR3: TGTGCCAGCACGGGGGGCAGGGGGCTGTCCGAGCAGTACTTC.

The V call is TRBV9, the J call TRBJ1-4, with unresolved D. Trimming left V 0 bases short and J 4 bases short, with 10 bases between. Germline V gene sequence: CDR1 SGDLS, CDR2 YYNGEE. CDR3 length equals 15 residues. The CDR3 is CASSVEGLGNEKLFF. The CDR3 bases are TGTGCCAGCAGCGTAGAAGGACTGGGTAATGAAAAACTGTTTTTT.

Judged by abundance, this clone is medium-sized. The rearrangement joins TRBV19 to TRBJ1-1; 7 nucleotides match TRBD1. Germline CDR1 is LNHDA and CDR2 is SQIVND (reference sequence). The V and J ends lost 5 bases and 1 base, in that order; junction bases with no gene match: 10. The CDR3 totals 16 residues. This CDR3 is CASSFTGVGANTEAFF. CDR3 coding DNA: TGTGCCAGTAGTTTCACAGGGGTTGGGGCGAACACTGAAGCTTTCTTT.

This chain connects TRBV9 to TRBJ2-3; D is perhaps TRBD2 (6 bases). This CDR3 spans 15 amino acids. Germline V gene sequence: CDR1 SGDLS, CDR2 YYNGEE. Deletions cut 0 bases from V and 0 bases from J, with 8 bases between. The CDR3 protein is CASSVGGVSTDTQYF. The CDR3 DNA reads as TGTGCCAGCAGCGTAGGGGGGGTAAGCACAGATACGCAGTATTTT. Using reference TRBV9 and TRBJ2-3 for the parts outside the CDR3, the full variable domain is DSGVTQTPKHLITATGQRVTLRCSPRSGDLSVYWYQQSLDQGLQFLIQYYNGEERAKGNILERFSAQQFPDLHSELNLSSLELGDSALYFCASSVGGVSTDTQYFGPGTRLTVL.

The chain joins TRBV6-5 to TRBJ2-7, with a weak D call TRBD1 (6 bases). CDR1 is MNHEY and CDR2 is SVGAGI in the germline V gene. CDR3 length equals 12 residues. V dropped 5 bases and J dropped 5 bases, with 10 bases sitting between them. CDR3 coding DNA: TGTGCCAGCAGTGGGACAAGCCACGAGCAGTACTTC. Its protein is CASSGTSHEQYF.

This clone has more than one count but fewer than ten. V and J are TRBV6-1 and TRBJ1-4; TRBD1 agrees at 10 bases. The CDR3 runs to 14 residues. Germline loops: CDR1 MNHNS, CDR2 SASEGT. J lost 7 bases, V lost 1 base, and 0 bases had no gene match. The CDR3 spells CASSEGQGAEKLFF. The CDR3 DNA reads as TGTGCCAGCAGTGAAGGACAGGGGGCTGAAAAACTGTTTTTT.

A note on this clone: A junction end diverges from the germline sequence, so it may reflect a read error. Other DNA sequences in the sample encode the same CDR3. The chain combines TRBV7-9 with TRBJ1-4; tentative D call: TRBD1 (5 bases). Germline V gene sequence: CDR1 SEHNR, CDR2 FQNEAQ (reference sequence). The CDR3 has 14 amino acids. The CDR3: CASSLVTANEKLFF. DNA for the CDR3: TGTGCTAGCAGCTTAGTGACAGCTAATGAAAAACTGTTTTTT.

This sequence joins TRBV5-4 and TRBJ2-1, with TRBD1 matching 8 bases. The CDR3 is made up of 15 amino acids. The trim removed 6 bases at V and 8 bases at J, leaving 13 bases unmatched. CDR1 and CDR2 (germline): SGHNT, YYREEE (reference sequence). CDR3 in DNA: TGTGCCAGCACCCCCGGACAGCCACAGGGGGATGAGCAGTTCTTC. Amino acid sequence: CASTPGQPQGDEQFF.

The chain employs TRBV18 and TRBJ2-3; 8 positions agree with TRBD2. V lost 3 bases, J lost 4 bases, and 0 bases stayed unmatched. This CDR3 has 13 residues. The germline V gene encodes CDR1 KGHSH and CDR2 LQKENI. CDR3 loop: CASSPREADTQYF. CDR3 bases: TGTGCCAGCTCACCGCGGGAGGCAGATACGCAGTATTTT.

The rearrangement links TRBV5-1 to TRBJ2-7, with D tentatively TRBD2 (6 bases). CDR1 is SGHRS and CDR2 is YFSETQ in the germline V gene. There are 13 residues in the CDR3. V was trimmed by 3 bases and J by 3 bases, leaving 10 bases between them. CDR3 bases: TGCGCCAGCAGCTCGGGACTGATCTACGAGCAGTACTTC. Encoded protein: CASSSGLIYEQYF.

V and J are TRBV11-3 and TRBJ1-1; D call uncertain. Germline lookup yields CDR1 SGHNT and CDR2 YENEEA. The CDR3 extends over 13 amino acids. The ends were cut back, 1 base at V and 8 bases at J, with 11 bases in the middle. Here the CDR3 reads CASSLGYLGEAFF. The CDR3 bases are TGTGCCAGCAGCTTAGGCTATTTGGGAGAAGCTTTCTTT.

This clone is labeled medium-sized. The rearrangement links TRBV9 to TRBJ2-1; 9 nucleotides align to TRBD2. This CDR3 has 15 amino acids. V lost 2 bases and J lost 6; bases outside the gene matches: 6. The germline V gene has CDR1 SGDLS and CDR2 YYNGEE. CDR3 coding DNA: TGTGCCAGCAGCGTTAGCGGGAGCCCCCCCAATGAGCAGTTCTTC. Its translation: CASSVSGSPPNEQFF.

The V call is TRBV9, the J call TRBJ2-1, with TRBD2 matching 8 bases. Per the germline V gene, CDR1 is SGDLS and CDR2 is YYNGEE. The CDR3 sequence is 15 residues long. J gave up 10 bases and V 0 bases, and 9 bases lay outside the gene matches. Here the CDR3 DNA reads TGTGCCAGCAGCGTAGACGGACTAGCATCGGAAGAGCAGTTCTTC. Translated: CASSVDGLASEEQFF.

CDR3 sequence (DNA): TGTGCCAGCAGTATCCTTGGGGCCAACACTGAAGCTTTCTTT. Amino acids: CASSILGANTEAFF. The gene calls are TRBV27 and TRBJ1-1, with D maybe TRBD1 (5 bases). Germline CDR1 is MNHEY and CDR2 is SMNVEV (reference sequence). V was shortened by 5 bases and J by 2 bases, with 12 bases between the two germline ends. The length of the CDR3 is 14 residues.

V is TRBV10-3 and J is TRBJ2-7; no clear D gene. Germline CDR1 reads ENHRY; CDR2 reads SYGVKD. The CDR3 is made up of 15 amino acids. V was pared by 0 bases and J by 0 bases, with 9 bases between. The CDR3 coding sequence is TGTGCCATCAGTGAGTCGCCGGATAGCTCCTACGAGCAGTACTTC. This translates into CAISESPDSSYEQYF.

This clone was seen once. The chain employs TRBV28 and TRBJ2-1, with a tentative D call TRBD1 (6 bases). Germline V CDR1 and CDR2: MDHEN, SYDVKM. V dropped 3 bases and J dropped 4 bases, with 16 bases sitting between them. The CDR3 runs to 16 residues. The CDR3 region is CASSLLQGRLYNEQFF. The CDR3 DNA reads as TGTGCCAGCAGTTTGTTACAGGGACGGTTATACAATGAGCAGTTCTTC.

The rearrangement joins TRBV6-5 to TRBJ2-5, with D unclear. The CDR3 has 15 residues. In germline, CDR1 is MNHEY, CDR2 SVGAGI. Trimming cost V 0 bases and J 0 bases, with 8 bases left between them. CDR3 bases: TGTGCCAGCAGTTACTCGACCTACAACCAAGAGACCCAGTACTTC. It is translated as CASSYSTYNQETQYF.

This clone was seen more than once but under ten times. The chain couples TRBV28 to TRBJ2-7; TRBD1 matches at 9 bases. The CDR3 loop spans 16 amino acids. Germline trimming cut 7 bases from V and 0 bases from J; bases unmatched to any gene: 10. The germline CDR1 and CDR2 sequences are MDHEN and SYDVKM. DNA of the CDR3: TGTGCCAGCACCTCACCGGGACAGGGACTCTCCTACGAGCAGTACTTC. Translation: CASTSPGQGLSYEQYF.

The chain uses TRBV29-1 and TRBJ2-7; TRBD2 matches 16 bases. V trimming: 6 bases; J trimming: 6 bases; junction bases outside the gene matches: 5. The germline V gene encodes CDR1 SQVTM and CDR2 ANQGSEA. The CDR3 has 14 amino acids. The CDR3 sequence: CSVGTSGRAGEQYF. The CDR3 DNA is TGCAGCGTCGGGACTAGCGGGAGGGCCGGCGAGCAGTACTTC.

This clone qualifies as medium-sized. The gene calls are TRBV21-1 and TRBJ2-4; TRBD2, the D gene given by the table, was not confirmed from the DNA. TRBV21-1 is an annotated pseudogene. CDR3 length: 15 amino acids. The CDR3 DNA reads as TGTGCCAGCAGCCAGTGGAGAGGGGCCAAAAACATTCAGTACTTC. Translated, it gives CASSQWRGAKNIQYF.

The genes are TRBV7-3 and TRBJ2-3; 9 bases line up with TRBD2. Trimming took 2 bases from V and 4 from J; bases not matched to a gene: 4. The CDR3 is made up of 15 amino acids. From germline, CDR1 is SGHTA and CDR2 FQGTGA. The CDR3 here is CASSLAGGGSDTQYF. CDR3 nucleotide sequence: TGTGCCAGCAGCTTAGCGGGAGGGGGATCAGATACGCAGTATTTT.

V and J are TRBV28 and TRBJ2-7; TRBD1 matches at 7 bases. Germline V CDR1 and CDR2: MDHEN, SYDVKM. CDR3 size: 17 residues. With 6 bases clipped from V and 7 bases from J, the junction kept 21 bases outside the gene matches. The CDR3 bases are TGTGCCAGCAGCCTTCCCGGGGCAGGGGGAGCCTCTGGGGAGCAGTACTTC. Protein sequence: CASSLPGAGGASGEQYF.

The chain is built from TRBV2 and TRBJ1-1; D is undetermined. This CDR3 is built from 13 residues. The germline CDR1 and CDR2 sequences are SNHLY and FYNNEI. Trimming stripped 5 bases from V and 1 base from J, with 8 bases between. The CDR3 sequence is CASSLGQNTEAFF. DNA of the CDR3: TGTGCCAGCAGTCTAGGTCAGAACACTGAAGCTTTCTTT. Combining the CDR3 with reference TRBV2 and TRBJ1-1 gives the whole variable domain EPEVTQTPSHQVTQMGQEVILRCVPISNHLYFYWYRQILGQKVEFLVSFYNNEISEKSEIFDDQFSVERPDGSNFTLKIRSTKLEDSAMYFCASSLGQNTEAFFGQGTRLTVV.